These 14 T cell receptor beta chains originate from one sample sequenced in a study of blood T cells in healthy people across ages. The second PCR ran roughly 6 to 11 cycles with a sample-barcoded 5' primer and J-beta primers. MiXCR was run by TCRdb on the 5' RACE reads, yielding one entry per CDR3 protein. The sample has more than 1,400,000 distinct CDR3 sequences, around two fifths seen once. Sequenced sample: blood. The source is a woman between 18 and 30 years old in good health.

This chain connects TRBV27 to TRBJ1-6; D gene ambiguous. This CDR3 contains 13 residues. CDR1 is MNHEY, CDR2 SMNVEV, per germline (reference sequence). The V end lost 2 bases, the J end lost 7 bases, and 6 bases lay between the germline ends. CDR3 nucleotides: TGTGCCAGCAGTTTACGCAGGAATTCACCCCTCCACTTT. Translating it yields CASSLRRNSPLHF.

Concerning this clonotype: At one boundary the junction diverges from the germline segment, which might be a read error. The CDR3 DNA reads as TGTGCCAGCGGCCAAGGCGGGACAGGGGGCACGGGGTCCTATAATTCACCCCCCCACTTT. It is translated as CASGQGGTGGTGSYNSPPHF. The genes are TRBV9 and TRBJ1-6; 12 positions match TRBD1. CDR1 is SGDLS, CDR2 YYNGEE, per germline. This CDR3 has 20 residues.

The chain carries TRBV4-1 and TRBJ2-5, with 7 nucleotides matching TRBD2. The CDR3 totals 16 residues. J lost 7 bases, V lost 0 bases, and 11 bases had no gene match. Germline V gene data show CDR1 as MGHRA and CDR2 as YSYEKL. The CDR3 coding sequence is TGCGCCAGCAGCCAAGAGGGCTCCAGCGGGACGGGGACCCAGTACTTC. It is translated as CASSQEGSSGTGTQYF.

As concerns this clonotype: One junction end does not reproduce the germline sequence, and a read error may be involved. This chain joins TRBV12-3 or TRBV12-4 and TRBJ2-4; the match to TRBD2 covers 10 bases. This CDR3 has 17 residues. CDR3 in amino acids: CAGSLGVAGGPKNIQYF. In nucleotides, the CDR3 is TGTGCCGGCAGTTTAGGGGTAGCGGGAGGTCCCAAAAACATTCAGTACTTC.

The chain uses TRBV10-1 and TRBJ2-1; D unresolved. This CDR3 is built from 17 residues. Germline V gene data show CDR1 as WNHNN and CDR2 as SYGVQD (reference sequence). V lost 5 bases, J lost 1 base, and 18 bases lay in between. CDR3 in amino acids: CASSPNRAASSYNEQFF. CDR3 nucleotides: TGCGCCAGCAGTCCTAATCGGGCGGCGTCGTCCTACAATGAGCAGTTCTTC.

As DNA, the CDR3 is TGTGCCAGCAGCCAGATAGCGGGGGGCCACGGATACGAGCAGTACTTC. It translates to CASSQIAGGHGYEQYF. The chain couples TRBV13 to TRBJ2-4; 10 bases match TRBD2. The J call could be wrong; TRBJ2-7 is a better fit for the DNA end. CDR1 and CDR2 (germline): PRHDT, FYEKMQ (reference sequence). The CDR3 is 16 residues long.

V usage is TRBV6-5 and J usage is TRBJ2-1; D is undetermined. This CDR3 is built from 14 residues. Germline CDR1 MNHEY, CDR2 SVGAGI. Trimming pared 0 bases from V and 5 bases from J, leaving 8 bases between. This chain's CDR3 is CASSYSNIDNEQFF. The CDR3 DNA follows: TGTGCCAGCAGTTACTCCAACATAGACAATGAGCAGTTCTTC.

The chain combines TRBV27 with TRBJ1-1, with D unclear. Germline lookup yields CDR1 MNHEY and CDR2 SMNVEV (reference sequence). The V end was cut by 1 base, the J end by 4 bases, with 13 bases between. The CDR3 has 15 residues. CDR3 coding DNA: TGTGCCAGCAGTTTATGGGGAGGGAGTTCCACTGAAGCTTTCTTT. As protein: CASSLWGGSSTEAFF.

A note on this clonotype: Germline and junction disagree at one end, which may indicate a read error. The gene calls are TRBV29-1 and TRBJ2-6; the match to TRBD1 covers 7 bases. Germline V gene lookup returns CDR1 SQVTM and CDR2 ANQGSEA. There are 15 residues in the CDR3. CDR3 region: CSAWDSSSGANVPTF. The DNA for the CDR3 is TGCAGCGCCTGGGACAGTAGCTCTGGGGCCAACGTCCCGACTTTC.

This clonotype was counted between two and nine times. The chain combines TRBV5-1 with TRBJ2-5; 9 bases line up with TRBD1. CDR1 is SGHRS and CDR2 is YFSETQ in the germline V gene. The CDR3 spans 18 residues. The trim removed 4 bases at V and 4 bases at J, leaving 17 bases unmatched. The CDR3 reads CASSARGGQGLKRETQYF. CDR3 nucleotide sequence: TGCGCCAGCAGCGCGAGGGGGGGACAGGGTTTGAAGAGAGAGACCCAGTACTTC.

This clonotype turned up a few times. The CDR3 sequence: CASSEVKREAQETQYF. Here the CDR3 DNA reads TGCGCCAGCAGTGAGGTCAAGCGGGAGGCGCAAGAGACCCAGTACTTC. The chain has TRBV10-2 and TRBJ2-5, with TRBD2 matching over 9 bases. CDR3 length: 16 residues. Germline values: CDR1 WSHSY, CDR2 SAAADI. With V trimmed by 2 bases and J by 2 bases, 6 bases remained unmatched.

In DNA, the CDR3 is TGTGCCAGCAGCTTACGTTCACGCGAAGAGACCCAGTACTTC. Translating it yields CASSLRSREETQYF. V is TRBV7-9 and J is TRBJ2-5; D is undetermined. Looked up from germline, CDR1 is SEHNR and CDR2 is FQNEAQ (reference sequence). V was shortened by 2 bases and J by 3 bases, with 10 bases between the two germline ends. The CDR3 contains 14 residues.

This clonotype showed up just a few times. The rearrangement links TRBV12-3 or TRBV12-4 to TRBJ1-5, with D possibly being TRBD1 (5 bases). The CDR3 spans 14 residues. The V gene lost 0 bases and the J gene lost 9 bases, with 12 bases spanning the gap. The CDR3 loop reads CASSLAQALGPQHF. CDR3 coding DNA: TGTGCCAGCAGTTTAGCACAGGCCCTGGGGCCCCAGCATTTT.

The rearrangement links TRBV27 to TRBJ1-1; 8 bases fit TRBD1. This CDR3 comprises 14 residues. V trimming: 7 bases; J trimming: 1 base; junction bases outside the gene matches: 5. The germline V gene has CDR1 MNHEY and CDR2 SMNVEV (reference sequence). CDR3 loop: CASNVDRGNTEAFF. In DNA form, the CDR3 reads TGTGCCAGCAATGTCGACAGGGGGAACACTGAAGCTTTCTTT.